In its sample, the clone carrying this T cell receptor beta chain was seen a few times. The junction had 5 bases not matched to a gene; V was cut back by 4 bases and J by 3 bases. Per germline, CDR1 SGHRS and CDR2 YFSETQ. CDR3 length equals 14 residues. The data were taken from a study of T cell changes during pregnancy in multiple sclerosis. Here immunoSEQ multiplex PCR was the method, and the copy in TCRdb shows in-frame clones only, minus some. The sample shows approximately 66,000 clones, 85% to 95% of them seen only once. This receptor was identified in a female donor in good health, enrolled as a control in a pregnancy study. Sequencing was performed on peripheral blood, taken in the third trimester of pregnancy. V is TRBV5-1 and J is TRBJ1-2, with 8 bases lining up with TRBD1. This chain's CDR3 is CASSVMTGDYGYTF. The CDR3 DNA reads as TGCGCCAGCAGCGTAATGACAGGGGACTATGGCTACACCTTC. The variable domain in full, completed from reference TRBV5-1 and TRBJ1-2, reads KAGVTQTPRYLIKTRGQQVTLSCSPISGHRSVSWYQQTPGQGLQFLFEYFSETQRNKGNFPGRFSGRQFSNSRSEMNVSTLELGDSALYLCASSVMTGDYGYTFGSGTRLTVV.